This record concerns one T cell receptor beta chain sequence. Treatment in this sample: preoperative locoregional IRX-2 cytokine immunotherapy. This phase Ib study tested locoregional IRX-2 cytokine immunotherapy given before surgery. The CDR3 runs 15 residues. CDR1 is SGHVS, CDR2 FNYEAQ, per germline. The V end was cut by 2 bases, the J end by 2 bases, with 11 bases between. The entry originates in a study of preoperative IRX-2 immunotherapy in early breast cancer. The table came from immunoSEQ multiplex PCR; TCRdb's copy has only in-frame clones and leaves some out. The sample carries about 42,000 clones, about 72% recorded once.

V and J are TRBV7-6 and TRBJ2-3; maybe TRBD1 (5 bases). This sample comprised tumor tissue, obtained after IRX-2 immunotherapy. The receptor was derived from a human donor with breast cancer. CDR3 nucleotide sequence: TGTGCCAGCAGCTTATATCAGGGAAACACAGATACGCAGTATTTT. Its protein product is CASSLYQGNTDTQYF.